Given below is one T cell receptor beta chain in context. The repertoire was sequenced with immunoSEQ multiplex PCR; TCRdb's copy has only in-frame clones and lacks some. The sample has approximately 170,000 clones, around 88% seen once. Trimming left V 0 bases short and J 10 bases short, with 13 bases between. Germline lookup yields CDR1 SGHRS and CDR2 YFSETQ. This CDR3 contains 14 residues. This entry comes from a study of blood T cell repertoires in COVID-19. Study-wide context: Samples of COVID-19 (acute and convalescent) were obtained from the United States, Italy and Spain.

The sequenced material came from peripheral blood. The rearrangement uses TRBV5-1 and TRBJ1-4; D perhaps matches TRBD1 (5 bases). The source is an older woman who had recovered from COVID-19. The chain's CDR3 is CASSLDSGLPKLFF. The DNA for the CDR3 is TGCGCCAGCAGCTTGGACTCGGGACTTCCAAAACTGTTTTTT.